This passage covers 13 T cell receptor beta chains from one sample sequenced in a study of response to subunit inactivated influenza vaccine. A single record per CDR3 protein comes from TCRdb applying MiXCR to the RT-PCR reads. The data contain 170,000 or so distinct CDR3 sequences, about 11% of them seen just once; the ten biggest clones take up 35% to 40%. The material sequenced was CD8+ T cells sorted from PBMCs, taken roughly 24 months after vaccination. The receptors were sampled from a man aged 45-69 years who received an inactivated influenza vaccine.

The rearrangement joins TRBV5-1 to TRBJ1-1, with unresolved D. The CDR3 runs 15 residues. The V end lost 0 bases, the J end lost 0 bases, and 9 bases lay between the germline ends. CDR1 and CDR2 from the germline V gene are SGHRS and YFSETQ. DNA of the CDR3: TGCGCCAGCAGCTTGGCCAAGGGCTTGAACACTGAAGCTTTCTTT. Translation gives CASSLAKGLNTEAFF.

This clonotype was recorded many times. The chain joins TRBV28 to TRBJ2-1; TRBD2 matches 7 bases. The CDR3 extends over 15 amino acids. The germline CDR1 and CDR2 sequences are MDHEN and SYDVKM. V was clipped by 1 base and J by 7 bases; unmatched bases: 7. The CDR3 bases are TGTGCCAGCAGTTTATTGGTAGCGGGCGGGAATGAGCAGTTCTTC. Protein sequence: CASSLLVAGGNEQFF.

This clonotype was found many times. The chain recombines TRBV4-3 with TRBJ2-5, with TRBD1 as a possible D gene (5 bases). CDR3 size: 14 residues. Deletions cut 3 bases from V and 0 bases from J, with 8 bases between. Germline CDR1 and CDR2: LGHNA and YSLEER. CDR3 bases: TGCGCCAGCAGCCAGGACACTAACCAAGAGACCCAGTACTTC. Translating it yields CASSQDTNQETQYF.

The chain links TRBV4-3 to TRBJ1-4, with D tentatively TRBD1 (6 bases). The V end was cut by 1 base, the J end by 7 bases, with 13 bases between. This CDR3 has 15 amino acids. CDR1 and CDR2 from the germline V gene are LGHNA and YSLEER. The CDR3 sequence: CASSQGGGGLEKLFF. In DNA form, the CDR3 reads TGCGCCAGCAGCCAAGGAGGGGGGGGGCTTGAAAAACTGTTTTTT.

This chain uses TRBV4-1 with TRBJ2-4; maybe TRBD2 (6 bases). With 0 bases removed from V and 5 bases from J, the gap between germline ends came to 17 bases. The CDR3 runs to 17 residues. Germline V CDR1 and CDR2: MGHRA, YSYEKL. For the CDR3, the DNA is TGCGCCAGCAGCCAAGACGGGGCGGGGATTGGGGAAAACATTCAGTACTTC. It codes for CASSQDGAGIGENIQYF.

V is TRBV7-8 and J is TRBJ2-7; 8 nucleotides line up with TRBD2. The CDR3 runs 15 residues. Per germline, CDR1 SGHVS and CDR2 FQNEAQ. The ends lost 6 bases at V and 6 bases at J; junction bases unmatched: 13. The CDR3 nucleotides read TGTGCCAGCAGACCAGCGGGAGCAGGTTGGAGCGAGCAGTACTTC. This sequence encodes CASRPAGAGWSEQYF.

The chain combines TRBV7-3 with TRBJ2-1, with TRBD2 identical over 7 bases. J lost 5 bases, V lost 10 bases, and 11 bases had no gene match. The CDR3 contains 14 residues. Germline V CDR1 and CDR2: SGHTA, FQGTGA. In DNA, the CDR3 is TGTGCCACCAGGTTGGGGGGGTGGGACAATGAGCAGTTCTTC. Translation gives CATRLGGWDNEQFF.

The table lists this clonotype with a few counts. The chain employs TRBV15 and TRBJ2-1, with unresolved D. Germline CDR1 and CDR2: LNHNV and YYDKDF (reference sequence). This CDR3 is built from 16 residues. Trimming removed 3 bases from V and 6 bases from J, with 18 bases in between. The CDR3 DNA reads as TGTGCCACCAGCAGGTCCACCCCGGTTCTCAGCAATGAGCAGTTCTTC. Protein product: CATSRSTPVLSNEQFF. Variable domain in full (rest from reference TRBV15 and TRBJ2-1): DAMVIQNPRYQVTQFGKPVTLSCSQTLNHNVMYWYQQKSSQAPKLLFHYYDKDFNNEADTPDNFQSRRPNTSFCFLDIRSPGLGDTAMYLCATSRSTPVLSNEQFFGPGTRLTVL.

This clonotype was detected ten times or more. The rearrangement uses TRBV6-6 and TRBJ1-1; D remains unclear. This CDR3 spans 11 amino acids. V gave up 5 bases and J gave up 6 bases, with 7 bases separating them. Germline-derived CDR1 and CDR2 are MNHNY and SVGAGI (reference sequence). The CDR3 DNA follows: TGTGCCAGCAGTCCCGGAGCTGAAGCTTTCTTT. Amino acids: CASSPGAEAFF.

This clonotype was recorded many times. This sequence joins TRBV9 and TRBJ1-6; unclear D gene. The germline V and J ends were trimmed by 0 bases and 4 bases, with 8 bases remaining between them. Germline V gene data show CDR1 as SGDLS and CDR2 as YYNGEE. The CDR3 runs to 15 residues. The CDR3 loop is CASSVAWGYNSPLHF. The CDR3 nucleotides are TGTGCCAGCAGCGTAGCTTGGGGTTATAATTCACCCCTCCACTTT.

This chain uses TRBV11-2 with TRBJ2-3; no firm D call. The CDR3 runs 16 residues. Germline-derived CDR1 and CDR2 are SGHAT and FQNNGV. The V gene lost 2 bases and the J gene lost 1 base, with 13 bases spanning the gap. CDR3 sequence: CASSLLVGGGTDTQYF. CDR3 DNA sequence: TGTGCCAGCAGCTTATTAGTCGGTGGGGGCACAGATACGCAGTATTTT. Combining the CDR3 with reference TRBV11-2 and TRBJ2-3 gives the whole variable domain EAGVAQSPRYKIIEKRQSVAFWCNPISGHATLYWYQQILGQGPKLLIQFQNNGVVDDSQLPKDRFSAERLKGVDSTLKIQPAKLEDSAVYLCASSLLVGGGTDTQYFGPGTRLTVL.

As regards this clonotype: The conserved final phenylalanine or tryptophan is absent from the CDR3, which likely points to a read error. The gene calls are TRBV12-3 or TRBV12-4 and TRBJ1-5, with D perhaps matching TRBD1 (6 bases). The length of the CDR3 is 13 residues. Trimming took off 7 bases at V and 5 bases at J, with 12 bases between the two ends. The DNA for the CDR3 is TGTGCCAGCAAGGACAGCGGTTATCAGCCCCAGCATTCT. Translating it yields CASKDSGYQPQHS.

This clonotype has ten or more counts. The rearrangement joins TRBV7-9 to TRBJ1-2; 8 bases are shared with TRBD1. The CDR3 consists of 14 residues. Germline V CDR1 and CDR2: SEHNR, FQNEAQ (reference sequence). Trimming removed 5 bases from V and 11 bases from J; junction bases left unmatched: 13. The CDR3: CASSRFIDRGPYTF. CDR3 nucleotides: TGTGCCAGCAGCCGATTTATTGACAGGGGACCTTACACCTTC.